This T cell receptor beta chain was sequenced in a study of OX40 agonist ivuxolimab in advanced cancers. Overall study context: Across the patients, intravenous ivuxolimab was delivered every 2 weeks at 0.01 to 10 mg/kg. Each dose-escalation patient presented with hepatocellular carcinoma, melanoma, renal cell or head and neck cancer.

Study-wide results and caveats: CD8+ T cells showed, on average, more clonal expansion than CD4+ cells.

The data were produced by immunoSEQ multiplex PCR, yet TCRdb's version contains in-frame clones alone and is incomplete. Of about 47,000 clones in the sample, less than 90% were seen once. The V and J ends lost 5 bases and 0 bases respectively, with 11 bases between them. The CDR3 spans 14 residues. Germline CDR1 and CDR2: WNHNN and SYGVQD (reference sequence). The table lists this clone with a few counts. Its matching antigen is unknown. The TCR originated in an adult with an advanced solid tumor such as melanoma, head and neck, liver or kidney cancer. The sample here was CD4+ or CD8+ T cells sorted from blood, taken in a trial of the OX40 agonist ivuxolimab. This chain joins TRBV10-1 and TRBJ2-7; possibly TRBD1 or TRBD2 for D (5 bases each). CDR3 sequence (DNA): TGCGCCAGCAGTCGGGACGCGAGCTCCTACGAGCAGTACTTC. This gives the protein CASSRDASSYEQYF.